This TCR beta chain was found in a study of cytomegalovirus exposure and HLA in healthy donors. The wider study: The same platform used for the approximately 700 first-cohort repertoires was also used for the 100 to 150 validation repertoires, as a later analysis reported.

Method: immunoSEQ multiplex PCR; TCRdb's copy keeps in-frame clones and lacks some. Of 150,000 to 200,000 clones in the sample, approximately 88% were seen once. About this clone: Its antigen is still unknown.

Findings and caveats of the study: First-cohort TCR clusters were later found to tend to co-occur in the 120 or so validation repertoires. Cytomegalovirus association was assigned to over 150 TCR beta chains.

This CDR3 comprises 15 residues. With 3 bases clipped from V and 1 base from J, the junction kept 2 bases outside the gene matches. Germline loops: CDR1 SGHAT, CDR2 FQNNGV. The study drew the donors from its approximately 110-subject validation cohort, separate from the approximately 700-subject first cohort. The V and J genes are TRBV11-2 and TRBJ2-2; 7 nucleotides line up with TRBD2. Input material: PBMCs. This TCR was sampled from a man aged 25 to 45 in good health and CMV-seropositive. The CDR3 DNA sequence: TGTGCCAGCAGCTTTAGCGGGTGGAACACCGGGGAGCTGTTTTTT. Protein sequence: CASSFSGWNTGELFF.